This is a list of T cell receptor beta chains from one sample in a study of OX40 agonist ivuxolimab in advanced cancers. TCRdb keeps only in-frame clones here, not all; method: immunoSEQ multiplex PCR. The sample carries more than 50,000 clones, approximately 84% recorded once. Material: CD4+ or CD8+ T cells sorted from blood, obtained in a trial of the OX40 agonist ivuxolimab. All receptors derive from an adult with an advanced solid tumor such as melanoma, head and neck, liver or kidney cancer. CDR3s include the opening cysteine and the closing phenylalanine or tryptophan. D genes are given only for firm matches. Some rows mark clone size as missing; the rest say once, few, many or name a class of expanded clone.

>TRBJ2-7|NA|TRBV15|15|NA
TGTGCCACCAGCAGAGAAGGGCAGGGATTATCCGAGCAGTACTTC
CATSREGQGLSEQYF
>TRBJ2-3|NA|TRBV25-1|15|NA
TGTGCCAGCAGTGAATGGGGCAGCCTCACAGATACGCAGTATTTT
CASSEWGSLTDTQYF
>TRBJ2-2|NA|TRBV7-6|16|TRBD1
TGTGCCAGCAGCTTCGGGACAGATCAGAACACCGGGGAGCTGTTTTTT
CASSFGTDQNTGELFF
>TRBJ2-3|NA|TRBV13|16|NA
TGTGCCAGCAGCTTGCAGGGGGGCCGGGGCACAGATACGCAGTATTTT
CASSLQGGRGTDTQYF
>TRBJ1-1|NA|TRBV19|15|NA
TGTGCCAGTAGTAGTAGGGGAAAGTTGGACACTGAAGCTTTCTTT
CASSSRGKLDTEAFF
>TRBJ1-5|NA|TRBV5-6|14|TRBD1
TGTGCCAGCAGCGAGGGACAGTCTAATCAGCCCCAGCATTTT
CASSEGQSNQPQHF
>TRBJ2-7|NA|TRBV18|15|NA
TGTGCCAGCTCACCACAGGGGCAGAGCTCCTACGAGCAGTACTTC
CASSPQGQSSYEQYF
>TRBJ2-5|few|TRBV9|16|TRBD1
TGTGCCAGCAGCGCCGGGACAGGGGATACCGTTTGGGCCCAGTACTTC
CASSAGTGDTVWAQYF
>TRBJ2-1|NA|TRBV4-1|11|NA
TGCGCCAGCAGCCTTCTGGGCGAGCAGTTCTTC
CASSLLGEQFF
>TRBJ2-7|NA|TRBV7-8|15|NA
TGTGCCAGCAGCTTAGAGGACGCAAGGACCTACGAGCAGTACTTC
CASSLEDARTYEQYF
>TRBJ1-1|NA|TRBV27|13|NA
TGTGCCAGCAGTTTGGTTGGGAGCACTGAAGCTTTCTTT
CASSLVGSTEAFF
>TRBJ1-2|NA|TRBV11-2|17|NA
TGTGCCAGCACCACTCACTCGAGGGATCCACGGCACTATGGCTACACCTTC
CASTTHSRDPRHYGYTF
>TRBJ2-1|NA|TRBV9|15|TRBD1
TGTGCCAGCAGCCCCGTGGGGACAGGGTACAATGAGCAGTTCTTC
CASSPVGTGYNEQFF
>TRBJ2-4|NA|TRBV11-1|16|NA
TGTGCCAGCAGCCCCAGGGGTTGGGGGACCAAAAACATTCAGTACTTC
CASSPRGWGTKNIQYF
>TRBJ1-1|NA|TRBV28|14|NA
TGTGCCAGCAGGCCCTTCCAGGAGAACACTGAAGCTTTCTTT
CASRPFQENTEAFF
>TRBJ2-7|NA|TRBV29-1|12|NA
TGCAGCGTTGAAGGCAGATCCTACGAGCAGTACTTC
CSVEGRSYEQYF
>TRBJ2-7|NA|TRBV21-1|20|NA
TGTGCCAGCAGCAAAAGCCATAGTGGGGGGGGCCTAGAAGTCTCCGGCGAGCAGTACTTC
CASSKSHSGGGLEVSGEQYF
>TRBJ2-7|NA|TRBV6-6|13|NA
TGTGCCAGCAGTTACGTTCCCGACTACGAGCAGTACTTC
CASSYVPDYEQYF
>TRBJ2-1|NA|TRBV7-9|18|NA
TGTGCCAGCACCAAATTCAAGGGGGAGCGAAGTTCCTACAATGAGCAGTTCTTC
CASTKFKGERSSYNEQFF
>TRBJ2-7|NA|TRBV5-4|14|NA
TGTGCCAGCAGCCCCGGGACTGCGGACTACGAGCAGTACTTC
CASSPGTADYEQYF
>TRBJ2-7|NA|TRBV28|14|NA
TGTGCCAGCAGCCCCGGGCAGGCCGACTACGAGCAGTACTTC
CASSPGQADYEQYF
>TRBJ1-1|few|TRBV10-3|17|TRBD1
TGTGCCATCAGTGATGTCCCGGGACAGGGGATGAACACTGAAGCTTTCTTT
CAISDVPGQGMNTEAFF
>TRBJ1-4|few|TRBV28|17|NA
TGTGCCAGCAGTTCGGCCGAGGAGTTCACAACTAATGAAAAACTGTTTTTT
CASSSAEEFTTNEKLFF
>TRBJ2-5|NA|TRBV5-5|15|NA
TGTGCCAGCAGCTTGGATCCAGGCCAGGGAGAGACCCAGTACTTC
CASSLDPGQGETQYF
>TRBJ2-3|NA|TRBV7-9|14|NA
TGTGCCAGCACCCAACTTGCCGAAACAGATACGCAGTATTTT
CASTQLAETDTQYF
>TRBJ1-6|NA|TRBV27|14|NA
TGTGCCAGCAGATGGGGGGGAGGTAATTCACCCCTCCACTTT
CASRWGGGNSPLHF
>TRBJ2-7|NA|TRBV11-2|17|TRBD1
TGTGCCAGCAGCGAATGGGGCGCGGGACAGGGGAACTACGAGCAGTACTTC
CASSEWGAGQGNYEQYF
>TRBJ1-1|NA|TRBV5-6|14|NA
TGTGCCAGCAGCTTCAGGGGTGGGAACACTGAAGCTTTCTTT
CASSFRGGNTEAFF
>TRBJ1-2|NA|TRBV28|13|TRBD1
TGTGCCAGCAGCCCGACAGGGGGGTATGGCTACACCTTC
CASSPTGGYGYTF
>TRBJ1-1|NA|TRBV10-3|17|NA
TGTGCCATCAGTGAGTTGTTCCAGGGGCTTTCGAACACTGAAGCTTTCTTT
CAISELFQGLSNTEAFF
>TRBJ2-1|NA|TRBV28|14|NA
TGTGCCAGCAGTTTATCGTGGTCTTACAATGAGCAGTTCTTC
CASSLSWSYNEQFF
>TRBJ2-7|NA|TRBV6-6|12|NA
TGTGCCATCAGTGAGTCCCTTTACGAGCAGTACTTC
CAISESLYEQYF
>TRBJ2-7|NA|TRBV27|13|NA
TGTGCCAGCGGTCCGGGAGGGGGCAACGAGCAGTACTTC
CASGPGGGNEQYF
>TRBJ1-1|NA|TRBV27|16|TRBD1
TGTGCCAGCAGTTTTGGGCAGGGGGCGGGGAACACTGAAGCTTTCTTT
CASSFGQGAGNTEAFF
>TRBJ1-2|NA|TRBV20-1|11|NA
TGCAGTGCTAGAGTTCAGGATGGCTACACCTTC
CSARVQDGYTF
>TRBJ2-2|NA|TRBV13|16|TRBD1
TGTGCCAGCAGCAACCGGGACAGGGGGCATACCGGGGAGCTGTTTTTT
CASSNRDRGHTGELFF
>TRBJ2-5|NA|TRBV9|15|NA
TGTGCCAGCAGCGTTTTTGGGGGCTCGGTGGAGACCCAGTACTTC
CASSVFGGSVETQYF
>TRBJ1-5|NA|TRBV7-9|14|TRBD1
TGTGCCAGCAGCCTGGGACAGGGGAGTCAGCCCCAGCATTTT
CASSLGQGSQPQHF
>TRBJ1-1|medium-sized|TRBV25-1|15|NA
TGTGCCAGCAGTGAATCAGTCGCCCTGAACACTGAAGCTTTCTTT
CASSESVALNTEAFF
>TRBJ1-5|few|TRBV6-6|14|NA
TGTGCCAGCAGGGCAGGGCTAAGCAATCAGCCCCAGCATTTT
CASRAGLSNQPQHF
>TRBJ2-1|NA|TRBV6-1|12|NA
TGTGCCAGCAGTGAAAGTAAGAATGAGCAGTTCTTC
CASSESKNEQFF
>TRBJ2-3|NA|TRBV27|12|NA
TGTGCCAGCAGTTTAGTGGGGGATACGCAGTATTTT
CASSLVGDTQYF
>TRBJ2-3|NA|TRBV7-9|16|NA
TGTGCCAGCAGCCAGCGGCCGCTCAGCAGCACAGATACGCAGTATTTT
CASSQRPLSSTDTQYF
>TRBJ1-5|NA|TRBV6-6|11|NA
TGTGCCAGCAGTTACTCCGGGCCCCAGCATTTT
CASSYSGPQHF
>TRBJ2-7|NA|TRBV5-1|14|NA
TGCGCCAGCAGCTTGGACAGGGTGTCCTACGAGCAGTACTTC
CASSLDRVSYEQYF
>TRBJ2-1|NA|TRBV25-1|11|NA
TGTGCCTCCTCGGGGCTCGGTGAGCAGTTCTTC
CASSGLGEQFF
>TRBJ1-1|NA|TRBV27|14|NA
TGTGCCAGCAGTCAAAGCCTGAGGGACTATGAAGCTTTCTTT
CASSQSLRDYEAFF
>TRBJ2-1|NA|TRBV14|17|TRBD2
TGTGCCAGCAGCCTCCCGCGGGGGACTAGCGGACCCCGGGAGCAGTTCTTC
CASSLPRGTSGPREQFF
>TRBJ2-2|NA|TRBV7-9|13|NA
TGTGCCAGCAGCGATAGTGATACCGGGGAGCTGTTTTTT
CASSDSDTGELFF
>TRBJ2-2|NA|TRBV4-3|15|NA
TGCGCCAGCAGCCAAGAGAACAGGGACACCGGGGAGCTGTTTTTT
CASSQENRDTGELFF
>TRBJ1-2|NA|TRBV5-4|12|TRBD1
TGTGCCAGCAGCTCGACAGGGGCCGGCTACACCTTC
CASSSTGAGYTF
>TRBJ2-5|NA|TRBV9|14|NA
TGTGCCAGCAGCGTAGAGGGGTACCAAGAGACCCAGTACTTC
CASSVEGYQETQYF
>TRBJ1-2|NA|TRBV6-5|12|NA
TGTGCCAGCAAGGCGGAGGGGAATGGCTACACCTTC
CASKAEGNGYTF
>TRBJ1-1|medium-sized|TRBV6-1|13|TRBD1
TGTGCCAGCAGTGAAGGGACAGGGCCTGAAGCTTTCTTT
CASSEGTGPEAFF